These 24 T cell receptor beta chains share one sample of origin, sequenced in a study of human T cells and chemical hapten exposure (dated by TCRdb to the early 2020s). What this sample's time point label stands for: pre-sensitization, week 0. The sample's treatment or condition, from its label and the paper: therapeutic diphenylcyclopropenone sensitization with weekly scalp DPC. Libraries were prepared through RACE. Sequencing relied on a NextSeq 500. The public reads were reanalyzed by TCRdb: fastp trimming at Q25, MiXCR alignment, in-frame beta chains only. Every CDR3 protein is listed once, alongside the most common genes and DNA of its rows. The sample data list 300,000 to 450,000 distinct CDR3 sequences, and approximately 5.1% of these were observed just once. Clones ranked in the top ten supply just over 2.5% of the sample. Sequences were derived from whole blood, sampled in connection with sensitization to the hapten diphenylcyclopropenone (DPC). The source is a woman aged 45 to 65 with alopecia areata. Some clones in this sample may be carry-over from other donors' samples.

In this sample, this clonotype turned up many times. The genes are TRBV2 and TRBJ2-7; 9 bases agree with TRBD2. The CDR3 runs to 14 residues. The trim removed 3 bases at V and 7 bases at J, leaving 7 bases unmatched. Germline CDR1 is SNHLY and CDR2 is FYNNEI. Here the CDR3 reads CASSEVAGVEEQYF. Here the CDR3 DNA reads TGTGCCAGCAGTGAGGTAGCGGGGGTAGAAGAGCAGTACTTC.

Regarding this clonotype: An end of the junction does not agree with germline; a read error may underlie this. This CDR3 reads CASSHSARTGPNYSYTF. The CDR3 DNA sequence: TGTGCCAGCAGCCACTCCGCTAGGACAGGGCCTAACTATAGCTACACCTTC. V and J are TRBV3-1 and TRBJ1-2, with TRBD1 matching 8 bases. The CDR3 is 17 amino acids. Germline-derived CDR1 and CDR2 are LGHDT and YNNKEL (reference sequence).

This clonotype was detected only a few times. The rearrangement uses TRBV11-3 and TRBJ1-1, with D tentatively TRBD1 (5 bases). The CDR3 has 14 amino acids. The V end was cut by 3 bases, the J end by 2 bases, with 10 bases between. In germline, CDR1 is SGHNT, CDR2 YENEEA. DNA of the CDR3: TGTGCCAGCAGCTTGGACGGGACCAACACTGAAGCTTTCTTT. This sequence encodes CASSLDGTNTEAFF.

This clonotype was seen a handful of times. The chain links TRBV5-6 to TRBJ1-2; the D is unclear. This CDR3 is 14 amino acids long. The germline V and J ends were trimmed by 0 bases and 0 bases, with 6 bases remaining between them. Germline lookup yields CDR1 SGHDT and CDR2 YYEEEE. The DNA of the CDR3 is TGTGCCAGCAGCTTGGGACGGCCTAACTATGGCTACACCTTC. Residues: CASSLGRPNYGYTF. Complete variable domain (other parts from reference TRBV5-6 and TRBJ1-2): DAGVTQSPTHLIKTRGQQVTLRCSPKSGHDTVSWYQQALGQGPQFIFQYYEEEERQRGNFPDRFSGHQFPNYSSELNVNALLLGDSALYLCASSLGRPNYGYTFGSGTRLTVV.

The chain is built from TRBV6-2 or TRBV6-3 and TRBJ1-2, with a tentative D call TRBD1 (5 bases). The CDR3 consists of 12 residues. In germline, CDR1 is MNHEY, CDR2 SVGEGT. V lost 0 bases to trimming and J lost 8 bases, with 7 bases between them. The CDR3 loop reads CASSYSWDGYTF. Written as DNA, the CDR3 is TGTGCCAGCAGTTACTCCTGGGACGGCTACACCTTC.

This clonotype was observed at least ten times. V gene TRBV20-1 combines with J gene TRBJ2-5, with D perhaps given as TRBD1 or TRBD2 (5 bases each). The ends were cut back, 0 bases at V and 7 bases at J, with 15 bases in the middle. The CDR3 covers 14 residues. Germline V CDR1 and CDR2: DFQATT, SNEGSKA (reference sequence). The DNA of the CDR3 is TGCAGTGCTAGAGATCGGGACGGAAGTGGGACCCAGTACTTC. The encoded protein is CSARDRDGSGTQYF.

This clonotype has a handful of counts. The chain carries TRBV12-3 or TRBV12-4 and TRBJ2-1; possibly TRBD1 for D (6 bases). There are 15 residues in the CDR3. Trimming cost V 0 bases and J 7 bases, with 13 bases left between them. For the CDR3, the DNA is TGTGCCAGCAGTTTAGCGGGGGCCATTAGGAATGAGCAGTTCTTC. Protein: CASSLAGAIRNEQFF.

A word on this clonotype: A read error may explain this, as a much larger clone is one base away. The gene calls are TRBV7-2 and TRBJ2-3; D is possibly TRBD1 (7 bases). The V end lost 0 bases, the J end lost 10 bases, and 17 bases lay between the germline ends. Germline CDR1 SGHTA, CDR2 FQGNSA. The CDR3 consists of 15 residues. The CDR3, as DNA: TGTGCCAGCAGCTTAGCCCTACAGGGGCGGGATGCGCAGTATTTT. It yields the protein CASSLALQGRDAQYF.

This clonotype came up many times. The chain combines TRBV28 with TRBJ2-1; D is possibly TRBD2 (7 bases). The CDR3 is 15 residues long. Germline assignment: CDR1 MDHEN and CDR2 SYDVKM. Trimming took 6 bases from V and 8 from J, leaving 20 bases between them. The CDR3 sequence: CASSPIRGRDDEQFF. The CDR3 region has the DNA TGTGCCAGCAGCCCTATTAGGGGGAGGGACGATGAGCAGTTCTTC.

This clonotype was observed many times. The CDR3 region is CASNPARGETQYF. The CDR3 DNA follows: TGTGCCAGCAATCCGGCACGGGGAGAGACCCAGTACTTC. This chain joins TRBV2 and TRBJ2-5, with D perhaps matching TRBD2 (5 bases). Germline V gene sequence: CDR1 SNHLY, CDR2 FYNNEI. This CDR3 is 13 amino acids long. The V and J ends lost 7 bases and 4 bases respectively, with 13 bases between them.

This clonotype has more than one count but fewer than ten. The V gene is TRBV20-1, the J gene TRBJ2-1, with 7 bases aligning to TRBD1. Trimming removed 2 bases from V and 12 bases from J; junction bases left unmatched: 13. Germline V gene lookup returns CDR1 DFQATT and CDR2 SNEGSKA (reference sequence). The CDR3 runs 14 residues. The CDR3 nucleotides read TGCAGTGCTAGATACCCCGGGACAGACATTGGGCAGTTCTTC. This encodes CSARYPGTDIGQFF.

This clonotype was seen only a few times. The V gene is TRBV5-4, the J gene TRBJ2-7; D remains ambiguous. CDR1 and CDR2 from the germline V gene are SGHNT and YYREEE (reference sequence). This CDR3 contains 15 residues. Trimming cost V 2 bases and J 3 bases, with 15 bases left between them. The CDR3 DNA reads as TGTGCCAGCAGCTTAGGCAGCGAGAACTTCTACGAGCAGTACTTC. Translation gives CASSLGSENFYEQYF.

There are many counts of this clonotype. V usage is TRBV30 and J usage is TRBJ2-3, with D possibly being TRBD2 (6 bases). The germline V gene has CDR1 GTSNPN and CDR2 SVGIG (reference sequence). V shed 2 bases and J shed 3 bases, with 15 bases lying between them. This CDR3 has 15 amino acids. The CDR3 here is CAWSRDGGGTDTQYF. The CDR3 DNA follows: TGTGCCTGGAGTAGAGACGGGGGAGGTACAGATACGCAGTATTTT. Using reference TRBV30 and TRBJ2-3 for the parts outside the CDR3, the full variable domain is SQTIHQWPATLVQPVGSPLSLECTVEGTSNPNLYWYRQAAGRGLQLLFYSVGIGQISSEVPQNLSASRPQDRQFILSSKKLLLSDSGFYLCAWSRDGGGTDTQYFGPGTRLTVL.

In its sample, this clonotype was seen many times. In DNA form, the CDR3 reads TGTGCCAGCAGCCAGTCGGACAGTAACTATGGCTACACCTTC. Protein: CASSQSDSNYGYTF. The rearrangement uses TRBV3-1 and TRBJ1-2, with TRBD1 as a possible D gene (6 bases). The CDR3 contains 14 residues. Germline CDR1 is LGHDT and CDR2 is YNNKEL (reference sequence). V was trimmed by 3 bases and J by 1 base, leaving 9 bases between them.

This clonotype came up a few times. V usage is TRBV12-3 or TRBV12-4 and J usage is TRBJ2-1, with 9 bases fitting TRBD1. J gave up 4 bases and V 6 bases, and 7 bases lay outside the gene matches. The length of the CDR3 is 15 residues. CDR3 sequence (DNA): TGTGCCAGCAGCCTGGGGACAGGGAAATACAATGAGCAGTTCTTC. This translates into CASSLGTGKYNEQFF.

The rearrangement joins TRBV7-6 to TRBJ2-2; D is possibly TRBD1 (6 bases). This CDR3 contains 17 residues. The V gene's germline CDR1 is SGHVS and CDR2 FNYEAQ. V was trimmed by 3 bases and J by 3 bases, leaving 17 bases between them. The CDR3 here is CASSFQAWGLYTGELFF. Written as DNA, the CDR3 is TGTGCCAGCAGCTTCCAGGCCTGGGGGCTGTACACCGGGGAGCTGTTTTTT.

Comment on this clonotype: At one boundary the junction diverges from the germline segment, which might be a read error. The rearrangement uses TRBV12-3 or TRBV12-4 and TRBJ2-1; 7 positions match TRBD1. The CDR3 runs 14 residues. The CDR3 DNA sequence: TGTGCCAGCAGTTCCCCGGGACAGTACAATGAGCAGATCTTC. This translates into CASSSPGQYNEQIF.

This clonotype turned up a few times. This chain connects TRBV3-1 to TRBJ1-3, with unresolved D. The V end was cut by 4 bases, the J end by 0 bases, with 10 bases between. Germline-derived CDR1 and CDR2 are LGHDT and YNNKEL (reference sequence). This CDR3 is built from 15 residues. The CDR3 nucleotides are TGTGCCAGCAGCCGATCACAGTCCTCTGGAAACACCATATATTTT. It encodes CASSRSQSSGNTIYF.

This clonotype was found many times. This chain connects TRBV5-1 to TRBJ2-5; D is unresolved. With 5 bases removed from V and 1 base from J, the gap between germline ends came to 12 bases. The CDR3 runs to 14 residues. Germline loops: CDR1 SGHRS, CDR2 YFSETQ. The CDR3 here is CASSHGRTQETQYF. The CDR3 nucleotides read TGCGCCAGCAGTCATGGGCGGACCCAAGAGACCCAGTACTTC.

This clonotype showed up many times. The gene calls are TRBV3-1 and TRBJ1-3, with D perhaps matching TRBD1 (5 bases). CDR1 is LGHDT, CDR2 YNNKEL, per germline (reference sequence). The CDR3 length is 14 residues. Trimming stripped 1 base from V and 3 bases from J, with 7 bases between. In DNA, the CDR3 is TGTGCCAGCAGCCAAGGGGGCATTGGAAACACCATATATTTT. Amino acid sequence: CASSQGGIGNTIYF.

The table lists this clonotype with many counts. The chain links TRBV5-6 to TRBJ2-7; D remains ambiguous. This CDR3 has 13 amino acids. Germline CDR1 and CDR2: SGHDT and YYEEEE. Trimming pared 0 bases from V and 2 bases from J, leaving 6 bases between. The CDR3 reads CASSLGRTYEQYF. CDR3 DNA sequence: TGTGCCAGCAGCTTGGGACGGACCTACGAGCAGTACTTC.

CDR3 coding DNA: TGCAGCGTTCTGACCGACCGGGGCTACACCTTC. Translation gives CSVLTDRGYTF. The chain has TRBV29-1 and TRBJ1-2; D not resolved. The CDR3 loop spans 11 amino acids. Trimming removed 5 bases at V and 8 bases at J, with 12 bases between. In germline, CDR1 is SQVTM, CDR2 ANQGSEA.

This clonotype was counted ten times or more. The chain recombines TRBV11-3 with TRBJ2-1, with no clear D. The CDR3 runs to 15 residues. The V end lost 2 bases, the J end lost 2 bases, and 10 bases lay between the germline ends. From germline, CDR1 is SGHNT and CDR2 YENEEA. CDR3 sequence reads: CASSLLAAPYNEQFF. As DNA, the CDR3 is TGTGCCAGCAGCTTACTGGCGGCTCCCTACAATGAGCAGTTCTTC.

In this sample, this clonotype turned up a few times. The genes are TRBV20-1 and TRBJ1-1; D possibly corresponds to TRBD1 (5 bases). Looked up from germline, CDR1 is DFQATT and CDR2 is SNEGSKA (reference sequence). CDR3 length: 12 residues. V gave up 3 bases and J gave up 5 bases, with 10 bases separating them. The CDR3 coding sequence is TGCAGTGCTAGCTTTCCAGGGACTGAAGCTTTCTTT. Translating it yields CSASFPGTEAFF.